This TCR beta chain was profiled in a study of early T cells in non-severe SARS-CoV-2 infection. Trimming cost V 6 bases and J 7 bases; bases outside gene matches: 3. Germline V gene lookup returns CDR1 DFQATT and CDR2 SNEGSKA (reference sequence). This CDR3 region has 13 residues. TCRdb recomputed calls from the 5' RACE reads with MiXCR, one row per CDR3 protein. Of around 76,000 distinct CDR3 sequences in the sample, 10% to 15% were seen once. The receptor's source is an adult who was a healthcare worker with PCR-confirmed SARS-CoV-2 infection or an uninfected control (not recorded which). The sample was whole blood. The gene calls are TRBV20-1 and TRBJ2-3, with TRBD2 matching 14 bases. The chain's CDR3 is CSARLAGGNTQYF. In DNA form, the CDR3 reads TGCAGTGCAAGACTAGCGGGAGGGAATACGCAGTATTTT.